Listed below are T cell receptor beta chains from one sample, sequenced in a study of cytomegalovirus exposure and HLA in healthy donors. TCRdb's table, derived via immunoSEQ multiplex PCR, lists solely in-frame clones and lacks some. Among approximately 160,000 clones listed, 82% were seen once. The sample comprised PBMCs. Every receptor here comes from a girl aged 10-17 years in good health and CMV-seropositive. CDR3s include the opening cysteine and the closing phenylalanine or tryptophan. Fields, in order: CDR3 DNA, CDR3 protein, clone size, V gene, J gene, D gene. A D gene is named only where the DNA matches it firmly. The size field is filled for only some rows; it gives once, few, many or a size class.

TGTGCCAGCAGCACGGTGACAGGGCGGGTTACTGGCTACACCTTC	CASSTVTGRVTGYTF	-	TRBV5-6	TRBJ1-2	TRBD1
TGTGCCAGCAGTGACGGGACTAGCGGATATCTCACAGATACGCAGTATTTT	CASSDGTSGYLTDTQYF	-	TRBV6-1	TRBJ2-3	TRBD2
TGTGCCAGCTCACCACGGCAGCGTCTCTCCTACGAGCAGTACTTC	CASSPRQRLSYEQYF	-	TRBV18	TRBJ2-7	-
TGTGCCTGGAGTGGACAAACAGGGGTAAGCTCCTACGAGCAGTACTTC	CAWSGQTGVSSYEQYF	-	TRBV30	TRBJ2-7	TRBD1
TGTGCCAGCAGCCAAGTAGGGGGAGGGACTAGCGGGAGGGACACAGATACGCAGTATTTT	CASSQVGGGTSGRDTDTQYF	-	TRBV4-2	TRBJ2-3	TRBD2
TGTGCCAGCAGCTCCGGACTAGCGGGAGAGCTAGACAATGAGCAGTTCTTC	CASSSGLAGELDNEQFF	-	TRBV7-9	TRBJ2-1	TRBD2
TGTGCCAGCAGCCAATCGGGGACAGATCTACGAGGGCAGTACTTC	CASSQSGTDLRGQYF	-	TRBV4-2	TRBJ2-7	TRBD1
TGTGCCAGCAGGGACAACTCCTACGAGCAGTACTTC	CASRDNSYEQYF	-	TRBV11-2	TRBJ2-7	-
TGTGCCAGCAGCCCCGCGGGACAGGGGTTTTTTGGCTACACCTTC	CASSPAGQGFFGYTF	-	TRBV11-2	TRBJ1-2	TRBD1
TGCGCCAGCAGCCAAGATCTTGGGACAGGGTCGTACGAGCAGTACTTC	CASSQDLGTGSYEQYF	medium-sized	TRBV4-3	TRBJ2-7	TRBD1
TGTGCCAGCAGTCCACCCGGGTCCCTCGCGTACGAGCAGTACTTC	CASSPPGSLAYEQYF	-	TRBV27	TRBJ2-7	-
TGTGCCAGCAGCTTAAATAGATACAATGAGCAGTTCTTC	CASSLNRYNEQFF	-	TRBV7-2	TRBJ2-1	-
TGTGCCAGACGACAGGGGGCGGACACTGAAGCTTTCTTT	CARRQGADTEAFF	once	TRBV2	TRBJ1-1	TRBD1
TGTGCCAGCAGTTTGTGGGACAGTAATGAAAAACTGTTTTTT	CASSLWDSNEKLFF	-	TRBV28	TRBJ1-4	TRBD1
TGTGCCAGCAGCGCAACTAGCGGGATATCTGTCCAGTTCTTC	CASSATSGISVQFF	-	TRBV6-1	TRBJ2-1	TRBD2
TGTGCCAGTAGTGCTCGAGGGAAGCGGGGGGAAGAGACCCAGTACTTC	CASSARGKRGEETQYF	-	TRBV19	TRBJ2-5	TRBD2
TGTGCCAGCAGTTTGCAAGAGGGAACGGGGAAACTGTTTTTT	CASSLQEGTGKLFF	-	TRBV28	TRBJ1-4	-
TGCGCCAGCAGCTTGACAGGGGATACTGAAGCTTTCTTT	CASSLTGDTEAFF	-	TRBV5-1	TRBJ1-1	TRBD1
TGTGCCAGCAGTCCTAGCGGGACCCCTCAAGAGACCCAGTACTTC	CASSPSGTPQETQYF	once	TRBV6-6	TRBJ2-5	TRBD2
TGTGCCAGCAGCACTTTCGGACAGTCCTATGGCTACACCTTC	CASSTFGQSYGYTF	-	TRBV7-8	TRBJ1-2	-
TGCGCCAGCAGCTTGGATATAGCGGGGGAGGGAGAGACCCAGTACTTC	CASSLDIAGEGETQYF	-	TRBV5-1	TRBJ2-5	TRBD2
TGTGCCAGCAGCCCAAAGCCAGGACAGGGGAATGAAAAACTGTTTTTT	CASSPKPGQGNEKLFF	-	TRBV5-8	TRBJ1-4	TRBD1
TGTGCCAGCAGTTCCGGACTTTATAGGGAGCAGTACTTC	CASSSGLYREQYF	-	TRBV6-6	TRBJ2-7	-
TGTGCCAGCAGCGTTGGGCCCTTCAATCAGCCCCAGCATTTT	CASSVGPFNQPQHF	once	TRBV9	TRBJ1-5	-
TGTGCCAGCAGGCCGGACCCGCAGACAGGCTTGAACACTGAAGCTTTCTTT	CASRPDPQTGLNTEAFF	-	TRBV28	TRBJ1-1	-
TGTGCCAATACGGGAGCGGGGGGGCTCTATGAGCAGTTCTTC	CANTGAGGLYEQFF	few	TRBV2	TRBJ2-1	TRBD2
TGTGCCAGCAGTGGGCATACAGGGTCGATGGACACCATATATTTT	CASSGHTGSMDTIYF	few	TRBV25-1	TRBJ1-3	-
TGTGCCAGTAGTCTCAAAGCGGGCCTTTCCTACAATGAGCAGTTCTTC	CASSLKAGLSYNEQFF	-	TRBV19	TRBJ2-1	-
TGTGCCATCACAGGCACAGTTAATTCACCCCTCCACTTT	CAITGTVNSPLHF	-	TRBV10-3	TRBJ1-6	-
TGTGCCAGCACCCTGCTAGCGGGAGCTTACAATGAGCAGTTCTTC	CASTLLAGAYNEQFF	-	TRBV5-6	TRBJ2-1	TRBD2
TGCGCCAGCAGCCAAGACGTGCAGGGTCAGAACACTGAAGCTTTCTTT	CASSQDVQGQNTEAFF	-	TRBV4-1	TRBJ1-1	-
TGTGCCATCAGACAGGAGCCGAACACTGAAGCTTTCTTT	CAIRQEPNTEAFF	-	TRBV10-3	TRBJ1-1	-
TGTGCCAGCAGCCGCTCCGGGGCCTACGAGCAGTACTTC	CASSRSGAYEQYF	-	TRBV7-2	TRBJ2-7	-
TGTGCCAGCAGTTTCTCGGGAAATGAGCAGTTCTTC	CASSFSGNEQFF	-	TRBV27	TRBJ2-1	-
TGTGCCAGCAGTTTATTGCCGGGGGTGAACACTGAAGCTTTCTTT	CASSLLPGVNTEAFF	-	TRBV28	TRBJ1-1	-
TGCGCCAGCAGAACGGGACAGGGTGAGGCAGGCGCTGAAGCTTTCTTT	CASRTGQGEAGAEAFF	-	TRBV5-1	TRBJ1-1	TRBD1
TGTGCCAGCAGGGTCTACAATGAGCAGTTCTTC	CASRVYNEQFF	-	TRBV19	TRBJ2-1	-
TGTGCCAGCAGCTTACCCGGGACAGATCCCATATATTTT	CASSLPGTDPIYF	-	TRBV7-2	TRBJ1-3	TRBD1
TGTGCCAGCAGCTCACAGGCTCACCAGAATCAGCCCCAGCATTTT	CASSSQAHQNQPQHF	-	TRBV2	TRBJ1-5	-
TGTGCCAGCACCCCCGGGACAGTCAAAGAGACCCAGTACTTC	CASTPGTVKETQYF	-	TRBV5-5	TRBJ2-5	TRBD1
TGCGCCAGCAGCCCTGGACTAGCGGGAGTTCGGGGCGAGCAGTACTTC	CASSPGLAGVRGEQYF	-	TRBV4-1	TRBJ2-7	TRBD2
TGTGCCATCAGTGAGTCTCCTAGCGGCGAGACCCAGTACTTC	CAISESPSGETQYF	-	TRBV10-3	TRBJ2-5	TRBD2
TGCGCCAGCAGCCAGAATCGGTTAGCGGGGGGTTACAATGAGCAGTTCTTC	CASSQNRLAGGYNEQFF	-	TRBV4-1	TRBJ2-1	TRBD2
TGCGCCAGCAGCCATGACAAGGATTATTCCTACGAGCAGTACTTC	CASSHDKDYSYEQYF	-	TRBV4-3	TRBJ2-7	-
TGCGCCAGCAGTGCGAGTGTCTATGGCTACACCTTC	CASSASVYGYTF	few	TRBV10-2	TRBJ1-2	-
TGTGCCAGCAGCGTAGCTAGCGGGAGGCACGAGCAGTACTTC	CASSVASGRHEQYF	-	TRBV9	TRBJ2-7	TRBD2
TGCAGCGTTACGCAGGGCTACGAGCAGTACTTC	CSVTQGYEQYF	-	TRBV29-1	TRBJ2-7	-
TGTGCCAGCAGCCCCGACAGGTACAATCAGCCCCAGCATTTT	CASSPDRYNQPQHF	-	TRBV6-6	TRBJ1-5	-
TGCAGCGTTATTGGGCTAGCGGGAGGGATGGATTATGAGCAGTTCTTC	CSVIGLAGGMDYEQFF	-	TRBV29-1	TRBJ2-1	TRBD2
TGCGCCAGCAGCTTGGGACCGGGACTAGCGGCCCCACTTCGGGGCACAGATACGCAGTATTTT	CASSLGPGLAAPLRGTDTQYF	few	TRBV5-1	TRBJ2-3	TRBD2
TGTGCCAGCAGCTTAGGGACTACTAGCACAGATACGCAGTATTTT	CASSLGTTSTDTQYF	-	TRBV13	TRBJ2-3	-
TGCGCCAGTCGGAAGGTGGCGGGGGGACCCAATGAGCAGTTCTTC	CASRKVAGGPNEQFF	-	TRBV5-1	TRBJ2-1	TRBD2
TGTGCCAGCAGTTCGACAACCTACGAGCAGTACTTC	CASSSTTYEQYF	-	TRBV7-9	TRBJ2-7	-
TGTGCCACCACAGAGAGCACAGATACGCAGTATTTT	CATTESTDTQYF	-	TRBV7-2	TRBJ2-3	-
TGTGCCAGCAGGCCGGGTCCGGGAGAGCAGTACTTC	CASRPGPGEQYF	-	TRBV28	TRBJ2-7	-
TGTGCCAGCAGCGCAGGCCAGTCGATCTACGAGCAGTACTTC	CASSAGQSIYEQYF	few	TRBV7-9	TRBJ2-7	-
TGCGCCAGCAGCTCTACCGGAACAGGGGGGTACGAGCAGTACTTC	CASSSTGTGGYEQYF	-	TRBV5-1	TRBJ2-7	TRBD1
TGCAGCGTTGAACTTCCAGGGGGCTTGGGGGGCTACACCTTC	CSVELPGGLGGYTF	-	TRBV29-1	TRBJ1-2	TRBD1